This T cell receptor (beta chain) is drawn from a study of blood T cell repertoires in COVID-19. Sequencing was performed with immunoSEQ multiplex PCR; in TCRdb, only in-frame clones are kept and a portion is missing. Seen here are about 200,000 clones, roughly 86% observed once, and the top ten hold around 1.5%. Trimming cost V 4 bases and J 6 bases, with 4 bases left between them. This CDR3 comprises 11 residues. CDR1 is MGHDK, CDR2 SYGVNS, per germline. The rearrangement links TRBV25-1 to TRBJ2-1; no clear D gene. The sample comprised peripheral blood. This clonotype was sampled from a young man with active or convalescent COVID-19. CDR3 in DNA: TGTGCCAGCAGTGCCCTCAATGAGCAGTTCTTC. Encoded protein: CASSALNEQFF.